A selection of T cell receptor beta chains follows, all from one sample in a study of shared clonotypes between healthy human individuals. Sequencing used immunoSEQ multiplex PCR; TCRdb keeps in-frame clones, though not all of them. Among around 440,000 clones listed, approximately 71% were seen once. Sequences were obtained from PBMCs. These receptors all stem from a woman in her thirties or forties in good health. Some clones in this sample may be carry-over from other donors' samples. Each CDR3 is given with its conserved first and last residue.

CDR3 length: 14
J gene: TRBJ1-2
V gene: TRBV7-2
CDR3 protein: CASSQRTGDYGYTF

CDR3 length: 13
J gene: TRBJ1-5
V gene: TRBV9
CDR3 protein: CASSVYSNQPQHF

CDR3 length: 14
J gene: TRBJ2-1
V gene: TRBV9
CDR3 protein: CASTPGGANNEQFF

CDR3 length: 13
J gene: TRBJ2-5
V gene: TRBV5-6
CDR3 protein: CASSLFRQETQYF

CDR3 length: 15
J gene: TRBJ2-3
V gene: TRBV6-5
CDR3 protein: CASSYGTGVGDTQYF

CDR3 length: 17
J gene: TRBJ1-2
V gene: TRBV10-3
CDR3 protein: CAISRPGQGAPSYGYTF

CDR3 length: 13
J gene: TRBJ2-5
V gene: TRBV25-1
CDR3 protein: CASSGSPQETQYF

CDR3 length: 13
J gene: TRBJ2-7
V gene: TRBV2
CDR3 protein: CASYGTGNVEQYF

CDR3 length: 13
J gene: TRBJ2-3
V gene: TRBV30
CDR3 protein: CARKGRSTDTQYF

CDR3 length: 11
J gene: TRBJ2-7
V gene: TRBV10-2
CDR3 protein: CASGGGYEQYF

CDR3 length: 14
J gene: TRBJ1-1
V gene: TRBV7-9
CDR3 protein: CAAGGGPQNTEAFF

CDR3 length: 13
J gene: TRBJ2-1
V gene: TRBV18
CDR3 protein: CASSPPAGIEQFF

CDR3 length: 13
J gene: TRBJ2-1
V gene: TRBV5-6
CDR3 protein: CASSLGVPNEQFF

CDR3 length: 14
J gene: TRBJ1-5
V gene: TRBV6-1
CDR3 protein: CASSLDRDNQPQHF

CDR3 length: 15
J gene: TRBJ2-2
V gene: TRBV19
CDR3 protein: CASRRTSGSTGELFF

CDR3 length: 15
J gene: TRBJ1-2
V gene: TRBV9
CDR3 protein: CASSVGRESGYGYTF

CDR3 length: 15
J gene: TRBJ2-1
V gene: TRBV5-1
CDR3 protein: CASGLGLASYNEQFF

CDR3 length: 15
J gene: TRBJ2-7
V gene: TRBV7-3
CDR3 protein: CASSLNGQGLGEQYF

CDR3 length: 14
J gene: TRBJ1-1
V gene: TRBV18
CDR3 protein: CASSPRTENTEAFF

CDR3 length: 14
J gene: TRBJ1-2
V gene: TRBV18
CDR3 protein: CASSPGDSLYGYTF

CDR3 length: 14
J gene: TRBJ2-7
V gene: TRBV10-1
CDR3 protein: CASSGDPWLGEQYF

CDR3 length: 14
J gene: TRBJ2-7
V gene: TRBV7-6
CDR3 protein: CASSASGRAYEQYF